The 14 T cell receptor beta chains reported below all come from one sample, sequenced in a study of PD-1 blockade in classical Hodgkin lymphoma. Sequenced by immunoSEQ multiplex PCR; TCRdb stores in-frame clones only, minus some. The data hold some 64,000 clones, with roughly nine tenths observed a single time. Every patient was affected by relapse after autologous stem cell transplantation, while exposure to brentuximab vedotin was not uniform. The sample consisted of peripheral blood mononuclear cells (PBMCs), taken at baseline. These TCRs come from a human donor with classical Hodgkin lymphoma.

V is TRBV7-9 and J is TRBJ2-3, with 8 bases aligning to TRBD1. The germline V gene has CDR1 SEHNR and CDR2 FQNEAQ (reference sequence). Germline trimming cut 3 bases from V and 2 bases from J; bases unmatched to any gene: 4. The CDR3 length is 15 residues. The CDR3, as DNA: TGTGCCAGCAGCTTTCCGGGACAGGACACAGATACGCAGTATTTT. This translates into CASSFPGQDTDTQYF.

The chain uses TRBV5-6 and TRBJ1-5, with D maybe TRBD1 (6 bases). This CDR3 contains 14 residues. With 3 bases removed from V and 6 bases from J, the gap between germline ends came to 13 bases. The germline V gene has CDR1 SGHDT and CDR2 YYEEEE. The CDR3 reads CASSSTGSGQPQHF. CDR3 coding DNA: TGTGCCAGCAGCTCGACAGGTTCGGGTCAGCCCCAGCATTTT. The full variable domain, completed using reference TRBV5-6 and TRBJ1-5, is DAGVTQSPTHLIKTRGQQVTLRCSPKSGHDTVSWYQQALGQGPQFIFQYYEEEERQRGNFPDRFSGHQFPNYSSELNVNALLLGDSALYLCASSSTGSGQPQHFGDGTRLSIL.

The genes are TRBV6-5 and TRBJ1-1; TRBD1 aligns across 9 bases. CDR3 length equals 12 residues. V trimming: 5 bases; J trimming: 11 bases; junction bases outside the gene matches: 6. Germline-derived CDR1 and CDR2 are MNHEY and SVGAGI. The CDR3, as DNA: TGTGCCAGCAGTCACAACAGGGGGCAGGCTTTCTTT. Translating it yields CASSHNRGQAFF.

The rearrangement joins TRBV18 to TRBJ2-1, with a possible D match to TRBD1 (6 bases). Germline V gene sequence: CDR1 KGHSH, CDR2 LQKENI. This CDR3 spans 15 amino acids. V lost 3 bases to trimming and J lost 6 bases, with 15 bases between them. The CDR3 sequence is CASSPVAGASNEQFF. CDR3 nucleotides: TGTGCCAGCTCACCCGTGGCAGGGGCAAGCAATGAGCAGTTCTTC.

V usage is TRBV6-5 and J usage is TRBJ1-2; 7 bases match TRBD1. The CDR3 consists of 15 residues. Trimming at V came to 5 bases and at J to 8 bases, leaving 14 bases not matched to a gene. Germline assignment: CDR1 MNHEY and CDR2 SVGAGI. Written as DNA, the CDR3 is TGTGCCAGCAGTCTCGTTCAGGGACAGCGCAGGGGCTACACCTTC. Amino acids: CASSLVQGQRRGYTF.

This chain joins TRBV7-9 and TRBJ1-2; possibly TRBD1 for D (6 bases). CDR1 SEHNR and CDR2 FQNEAQ come from the germline V gene (reference sequence). V was cut by 5 bases and J by 5 bases, with 12 bases left in between. This CDR3 is 13 amino acids long. CDR3 residues: CASSPDRSYGYTF. CDR3 DNA sequence: TGTGCCAGCAGCCCTGACAGGTCGTATGGCTACACCTTC.

This chain joins TRBV5-5 and TRBJ2-2; no firm D call. Germline-derived CDR1 and CDR2 are SGHKS and YYEKEE (reference sequence). The length of the CDR3 is 13 residues. The V gene lost 3 bases and the J gene lost 1 base, with 4 bases spanning the gap. CDR3 amino acids: CASSSRNTGELFF. The CDR3, as DNA: TGTGCCAGCAGCTCCCGGAACACCGGGGAGCTGTTTTTT.

The rearrangement joins TRBV4-2 to TRBJ1-6; 8 bases are shared with TRBD1. This CDR3 is built from 17 residues. CDR1 is LGHNA, CDR2 YNFKEQ, per germline. Losses at the gene ends were 2 bases for V and 6 bases for J; bases not matched to a gene: 9. The CDR3 DNA is TGTGCCAGCAGCCAACCACAGGGGGACCTCTTTAATTCACCCCTCCACTTT. Protein product: CASSQPQGDLFNSPLHF.

The chain joins TRBV5-1 to TRBJ1-3, with 7 bases lining up with TRBD1. Germline V gene lookup returns CDR1 SGHRS and CDR2 YFSETQ. The J segment lost 1 base and the V segment lost 4 bases, leaving 5 bases of the junction unmatched. This CDR3 is 15 amino acids long. CDR3 in amino acids: CASSRTGQSGNTIYF. The CDR3 nucleotides are TGCGCCAGCAGCCGGACAGGTCAATCTGGAAACACCATATATTTT. Drawing the rest from reference TRBV5-1 and TRBJ1-3, the complete variable domain is KAGVTQTPRYLIKTRGQQVTLSCSPISGHRSVSWYQQTPGQGLQFLFEYFSETQRNKGNFPGRFSGRQFSNSRSEMNVSTLELGDSALYLCASSRTGQSGNTIYFGEGSWLTVV.

This chain links TRBV29-1 with TRBJ2-1, with D perhaps being TRBD1 or TRBD2 (5 bases each). V was clipped by 1 base and J by 4 bases, with 5 bases between them. This CDR3 contains 12 residues. Germline CDR1 reads SQVTM; CDR2 reads ANQGSEA. The CDR3 bases are TGCAGCGTTGAAGGGGGGTACAATGAGCAGTTCTTC. Its translation is CSVEGGYNEQFF.

This rearrangement joins TRBV12-5 to TRBJ1-5, with unresolved D. V was pared by 5 bases and J by 3 bases, with 8 bases between. The CDR3 spans 13 residues. CDR1 LGHNT and CDR2 FRNRAP come from the germline V gene. CDR3 in amino acids: CASGLHLNQPQHF. CDR3 DNA sequence: TGTGCTAGTGGTCTCCATCTCAATCAGCCCCAGCATTTT.

The chain couples TRBV28 to TRBJ1-2, with D perhaps TRBD1 (6 bases). The CDR3 consists of 13 residues. Trimming shortened V by 5 bases and J by 8 bases, and 15 bases separated the two germline ends. CDR1 is MDHEN, CDR2 SYDVKM, per germline. CDR3 coding DNA: TGTGCCAGCAGTGCCGCAGGGGCAGGAGGCTACACCTTC. Translation: CASSAAGAGGYTF.

The rearrangement joins TRBV9 to TRBJ2-6; the D gene is possibly TRBD1 (5 bases). CDR1 and CDR2 from the germline V gene are SGDLS and YYNGEE. With 0 bases removed from V and 7 bases from J, the gap between germline ends came to 20 bases. The CDR3 loop spans 18 amino acids. CDR3 nucleotide sequence: TGTGCCAGCAGCGTAGGGGGCCCTGGAAACTTGCGAGCCAACGTCCTGACTTTC. Protein: CASSVGGPGNLRANVLTF.

This clone has just one count. The V gene is TRBV5-1, the J gene TRBJ2-1, with 12 bases aligning to TRBD2. The CDR3 has 15 amino acids. Trimming at V came to 7 bases and at J to 6 bases, leaving 8 bases not matched to a gene. Per germline, CDR1 SGHRS and CDR2 YFSETQ. The CDR3 DNA reads as TGCGCCAGCTCCACCCCTAGCGGGGGGGGCAATGAGCAGTTCTTC. Its translation is CASSTPSGGGNEQFF.